This passage covers 14 T cell receptor beta chains from one sample sequenced in a study of cytomegalovirus exposure and HLA in healthy donors (dated by TCRdb to 2015 to 2018). Library prep was done by the immunoSEQ multiplex PCR assay. The multiplex PCR relied on a mix of 60 forward primers for TCR Vbeta segments and 13 reverse primers for TCR Jbeta segments. Drawn from immuneACCESS, this table holds only the in-frame rearrangements with V and J called that TCRdb kept. Clones are partly lost; checked studies trace under half to an unresolved V gene and leave the rest unexplained. This sample's table has entries for about 130,000 clones. The leading ten clones occupy 1.5% to 2% of the sample. The specimen sequenced was PBMCs. The source of these receptors is a man between 18 and 35 years old in good health and CMV-seronegative.

This chain links TRBV15 with TRBJ1-2; weak D call: TRBD1 (6 bases). Germline V gene sequence: CDR1 LNHNV, CDR2 YYDKDF (reference sequence). Trimming took off 1 base at V and 4 bases at J, with 13 bases between the two ends. This CDR3 has 15 amino acids. The CDR3 DNA reads as TGTGCCACCAGCAGAGGCGGGGGGGGCGTCTATGGCTACACCTTC. Translated, it gives CATSRGGGGVYGYTF.

This chain joins TRBV7-3 and TRBJ2-1; 8 bases match TRBD1. CDR1 SGHTA and CDR2 FQGTGA come from the germline V gene. After removal of 2 bases from V and 9 bases from J, the junction contained 6 bases not matched to a gene. The CDR3 has 14 residues. CDR3 loop: CASSLSGGWSEQFF. CDR3 in DNA: TGTGCCAGCAGCTTATCAGGGGGCTGGAGTGAGCAGTTCTTC.

The V call is TRBV4-1, the J call TRBJ1-2; maybe TRBD1 (6 bases). With 0 bases removed from V and 4 bases from J, the gap between germline ends came to 12 bases. In germline, CDR1 is MGHRA, CDR2 YSYEKL. The CDR3 consists of 15 residues. The chain's CDR3 is CASSQDRGRLYGYTF. The DNA of the CDR3 is TGCGCCAGCAGCCAAGACAGGGGACGCCTCTATGGCTACACCTTC.

The rearrangement links TRBV9 to TRBJ2-1; 11 positions match TRBD1. Looked up from germline, CDR1 is SGDLS and CDR2 is YYNGEE. The CDR3 totals 17 residues. The ends lost 4 bases at V and 7 bases at J; junction bases unmatched: 13. The CDR3 DNA reads as TGTGCCAGCAGCCCCCACGGACAGGGGGCATCGAGGAATGAGCAGTTCTTC. It encodes CASSPHGQGASRNEQFF.

The V gene is TRBV5-6, the J gene TRBJ2-1; 8 nucleotides line up with TRBD2. Germline loops: CDR1 SGHDT, CDR2 YYEEEE. The CDR3 loop spans 15 amino acids. The V segment lost 4 bases and the J segment 5 bases; nucleotides outside the gene matches: 8. Written as DNA, the CDR3 is TGTGCCAGCAGCGAAACGGGGGGGCCGAACAATGAGCAGTTCTTC. It yields the protein CASSETGGPNNEQFF.

This chain joins TRBV5-1 and TRBJ1-1; D might be TRBD1 (6 bases). The germline V and J ends were trimmed by 0 bases and 0 bases, with 9 bases remaining between them. The CDR3 contains 15 residues. The germline V gene has CDR1 SGHRS and CDR2 YFSETQ. CDR3 sequence reads: CASSLATGLNTEAFF. The CDR3 DNA reads TGCGCCAGCAGCTTGGCCACAGGGTTGAACACTGAAGCTTTCTTT.

This rearrangement joins TRBV27 to TRBJ1-5; TRBD1 agrees at 7 bases. Germline CDR1 MNHEY, CDR2 SMNVEV (reference sequence). The CDR3 is made up of 19 amino acids. V lost 5 bases and J lost 4; bases outside the gene matches: 20. The DNA of the CDR3 is TGTGCCAGCAGTCCCCTAAGACAGGGCGGTGGATGGGGGAATCAGCCCCAGCATTTT. It encodes CASSPLRQGGGWGNQPQHF.

J is TRBJ2-4 and V is TRBV11-1; 10 bases align to TRBD1. V lost 4 bases to trimming and J lost 9 bases; unmatched junction nucleotides: 6. This CDR3 spans 14 amino acids. CDR1 SGHAT and CDR2 FQDESV come from the germline V gene (reference sequence). The CDR3 loop reads CASSSGTGDGIQYF. In DNA form, the CDR3 reads TGTGCCAGCAGCTCAGGGACAGGGGATGGCATTCAGTACTTC.

This sequence joins TRBV4-1 and TRBJ2-5; a possible D gene is TRBD2 (6 bases). Trimming removed 4 bases from V and 0 bases from J, with 12 bases in between. Looked up from germline, CDR1 is MGHRA and CDR2 is YSYEKL. The length of the CDR3 is 15 residues. DNA of the CDR3: TGCGCCAGCAGCCTTTACCAGCGGGACCAAGAGACCCAGTACTTC. It translates to CASSLYQRDQETQYF.

The rearrangement links TRBV19 to TRBJ1-5, with D unclear. Trimming stripped 4 bases from V and 7 bases from J, with 8 bases between. CDR3 length: 12 amino acids. CDR1 LNHDA and CDR2 SQIVND come from the germline V gene (reference sequence). CDR3 nucleotide sequence: TGTGCCAGTAGTACCATTGTCCAGCCCCAGCATTTT. Protein product: CASSTIVQPQHF.

The chain couples TRBV6-1 to TRBJ1-2, with D perhaps TRBD1 (6 bases). The CDR3 extends over 14 amino acids. V lost 1 base and J lost 4, with 10 bases in between. CDR1 MNHNS and CDR2 SASEGT come from the germline V gene. The CDR3, as DNA: TGTGCCAGCAGTGAAGGGGGGCGCGGCTATGGCTACACCTTC. Translation gives CASSEGGRGYGYTF.

The chain links TRBV13 to TRBJ1-4, with a weak D call TRBD1 (5 bases). CDR1 is PRHDT, CDR2 FYEKMQ, per germline (reference sequence). This CDR3 spans 16 amino acids. Trimming removed 5 bases at V and 0 bases at J, with 13 bases between. The CDR3 nucleotides read TGTGCCAGCAGCCCGGCGGGGGGGGCAACTAATGAAAAACTGTTTTTT. Protein sequence: CASSPAGGATNEKLFF.

The chain has TRBV6-6 and TRBJ2-5; TRBD2 is a possible D gene (6 bases). CDR3 length: 13 residues. The V gene's germline CDR1 is MNHNY and CDR2 SVGAGI (reference sequence). V lost 2 bases and J lost 3, with 7 bases in between. The CDR3 reads CASSYPGEETQYF. As DNA, the CDR3 is TGTGCCAGCAGTTACCCGGGGGAAGAGACCCAGTACTTC.

The rearrangement uses TRBV29-1 and TRBJ2-5; possibly TRBD1 for D (5 bases). CDR1 and CDR2 (germline): SQVTM, ANQGSEA. V was cut by 5 bases and J by 5 bases, with 18 bases left in between. This CDR3 spans 14 amino acids. The CDR3 DNA reads as TGCAGCGTTCTTACAGGTGCTTTAGGGGAGACCCAGTACTTC. This sequence encodes CSVLTGALGETQYF. Full variable domain (outside the CDR3, taken from reference TRBV29-1 and TRBJ2-5): SAVISQKPSRDICQRGTSLTIQCQVDSQVTMMFWYRQQPGQSLTLIATANQGSEATYESGFVIDKFPISRPNLTFSTLTVSNMSPEDSSIYLCSVLTGALGETQYFGPGTRLLVL.